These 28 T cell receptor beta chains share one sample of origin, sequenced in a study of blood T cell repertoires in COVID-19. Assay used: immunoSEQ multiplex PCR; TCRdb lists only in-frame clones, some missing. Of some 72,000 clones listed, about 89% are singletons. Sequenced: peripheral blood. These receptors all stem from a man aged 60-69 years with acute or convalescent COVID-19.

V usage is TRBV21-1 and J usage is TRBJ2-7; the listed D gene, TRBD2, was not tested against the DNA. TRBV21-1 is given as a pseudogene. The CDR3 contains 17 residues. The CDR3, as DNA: TGTGCCAGCAGCAAAGCGCTCGGGAGGGAGAGCTCCTACGAGCAGTACTTC. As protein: CASSKALGRESSYEQYF.

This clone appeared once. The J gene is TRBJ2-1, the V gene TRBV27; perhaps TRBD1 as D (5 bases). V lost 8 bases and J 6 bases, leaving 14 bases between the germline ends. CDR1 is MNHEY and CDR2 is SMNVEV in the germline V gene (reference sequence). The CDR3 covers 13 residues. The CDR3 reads CASGRLDSNEQFF. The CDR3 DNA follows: TGTGCCAGCGGGCGTTTAGACAGCAATGAGCAGTTCTTC.

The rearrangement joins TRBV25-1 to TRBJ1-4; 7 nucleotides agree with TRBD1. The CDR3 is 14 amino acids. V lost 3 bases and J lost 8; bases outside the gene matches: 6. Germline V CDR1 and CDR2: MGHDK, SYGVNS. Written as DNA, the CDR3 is TGTGCCAGCAGTGAGAGGGGGCGAGACGAAAAACTGTTTTTT. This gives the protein CASSERGRDEKLFF. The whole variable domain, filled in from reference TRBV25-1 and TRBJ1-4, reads EADIYQTPRYLVIGTGKKITLECSQTMGHDKMYWYQQDPGMELHLIHYSYGVNSTEKGDLSSESTVSRIRTEHFPLTLESARPSHTSQYLCASSERGRDEKLFFGSGTQLSVL.

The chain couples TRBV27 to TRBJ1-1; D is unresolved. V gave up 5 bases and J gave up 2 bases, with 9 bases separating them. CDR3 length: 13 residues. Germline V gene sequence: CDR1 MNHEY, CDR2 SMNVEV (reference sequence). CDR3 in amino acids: CASSVNRNTEAFF. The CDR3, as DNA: TGTGCCAGCAGTGTAAACAGAAACACTGAAGCTTTCTTT.

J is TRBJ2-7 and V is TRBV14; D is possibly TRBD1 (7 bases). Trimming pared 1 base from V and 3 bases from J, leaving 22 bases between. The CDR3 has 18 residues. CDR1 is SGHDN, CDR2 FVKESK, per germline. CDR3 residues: CASSQGGTYAQGGYEQYF. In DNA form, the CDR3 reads TGTGCCAGCAGCCAAGGGGGGACCTACGCGCAGGGGGGCTACGAGCAGTACTTC. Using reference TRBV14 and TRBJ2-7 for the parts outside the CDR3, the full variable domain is EAGVTQFPSHSVIEKGQTVTLRCDPISGHDNLYWYRRVMGKEIKFLLHFVKESKQDESGMPNNRFLAERTGGTYSTLKVQPAELEDSGVYFCASSQGGTYAQGGYEQYFGPGTRLTVT.

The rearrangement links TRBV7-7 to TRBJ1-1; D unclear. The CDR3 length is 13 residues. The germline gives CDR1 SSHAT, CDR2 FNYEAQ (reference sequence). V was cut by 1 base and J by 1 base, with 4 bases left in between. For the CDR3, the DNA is TGTGCCAGCAGCTTAGACACGAACACTGAAGCTTTCTTT. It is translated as CASSLDTNTEAFF. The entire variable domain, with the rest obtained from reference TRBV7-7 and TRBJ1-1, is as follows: GAGVSQSPRYKVTKRGQDVTLRCDPISSHATLYWYQQALGQGPEFLTYFNYEAQPDKSGLPSDRFSAERPEGSISTLTIQRTEQRDSAMYRCASSLDTNTEAFFGQGTRLTVV.

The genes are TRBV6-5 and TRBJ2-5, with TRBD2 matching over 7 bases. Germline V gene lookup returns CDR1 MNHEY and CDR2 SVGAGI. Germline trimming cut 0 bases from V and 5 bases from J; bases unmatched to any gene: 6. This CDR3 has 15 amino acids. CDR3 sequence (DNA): TGTGCCAGCAGTTACTCGAGGACTAGAGGGGAGACCCAGTACTTC. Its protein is CASSYSRTRGETQYF.

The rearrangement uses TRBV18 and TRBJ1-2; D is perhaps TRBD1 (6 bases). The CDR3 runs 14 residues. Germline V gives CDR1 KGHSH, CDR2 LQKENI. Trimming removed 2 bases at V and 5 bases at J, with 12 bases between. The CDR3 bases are TGTGCCAGCTCACCATCCGGGACATCTTATGGCTACACCTTC. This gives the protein CASSPSGTSYGYTF.

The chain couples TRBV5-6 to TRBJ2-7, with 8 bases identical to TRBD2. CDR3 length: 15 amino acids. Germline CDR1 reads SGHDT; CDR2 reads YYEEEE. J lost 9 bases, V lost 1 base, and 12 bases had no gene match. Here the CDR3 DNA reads TGTGCCAGCAGCTTGCCGGGTAGCGGGGAACTCGGGCAGTACTTC. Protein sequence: CASSLPGSGELGQYF.

As DNA, the CDR3 is TGTGCCAGCAGCTTGGGCGTGGGGGGTGAAGCTTTCTTT. Translated: CASSLGVGGEAFF. V is TRBV7-3 and J is TRBJ1-1, with a possible D match to TRBD1 (5 bases). The CDR3 sequence is 13 residues long. CDR1 SGHTA and CDR2 FQGTGA come from the germline V gene. V was shortened by 3 bases and J by 7 bases, with 12 bases between the two germline ends.

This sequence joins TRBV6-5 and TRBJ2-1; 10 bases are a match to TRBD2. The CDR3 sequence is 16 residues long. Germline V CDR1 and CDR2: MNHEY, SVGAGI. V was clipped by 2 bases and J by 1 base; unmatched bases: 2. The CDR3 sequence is CASSYTSGVSYNEQFF. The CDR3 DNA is TGTGCCAGCAGTTACACTAGCGGGGTATCCTACAATGAGCAGTTCTTC.

CDR3: CASSYSYTDTQYF. CDR3 nucleotide sequence: TGTGCCAGCAGTTACAGTTACACAGATACGCAGTATTTT. The chain employs TRBV12-3 or TRBV12-4 and TRBJ2-3; D remains ambiguous. The V end was cut by 4 bases, the J end by 2 bases, with 7 bases between. CDR3 length: 13 residues.

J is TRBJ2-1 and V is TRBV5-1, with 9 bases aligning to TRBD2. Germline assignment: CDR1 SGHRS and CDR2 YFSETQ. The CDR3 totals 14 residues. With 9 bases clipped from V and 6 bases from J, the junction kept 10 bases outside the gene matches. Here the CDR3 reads CATRDAGGPNEQFF. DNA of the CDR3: TGCGCCACCAGGGATGCGGGGGGGCCCAATGAGCAGTTCTTC.

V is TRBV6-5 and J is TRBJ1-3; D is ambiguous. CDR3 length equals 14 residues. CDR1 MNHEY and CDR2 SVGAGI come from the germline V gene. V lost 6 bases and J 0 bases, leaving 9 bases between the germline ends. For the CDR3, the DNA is TGTGCCAGCAGCCCCCAAATCTCTGGAAACACCATATATTTT. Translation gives CASSPQISGNTIYF.

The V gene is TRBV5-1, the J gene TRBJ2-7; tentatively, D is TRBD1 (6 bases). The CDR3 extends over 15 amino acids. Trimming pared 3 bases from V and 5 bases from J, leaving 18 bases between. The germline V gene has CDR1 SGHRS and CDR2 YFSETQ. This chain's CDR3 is CASSSQGLGQDEQYF. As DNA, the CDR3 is TGCGCCAGCAGCTCACAGGGATTAGGTCAGGACGAGCAGTACTTC.

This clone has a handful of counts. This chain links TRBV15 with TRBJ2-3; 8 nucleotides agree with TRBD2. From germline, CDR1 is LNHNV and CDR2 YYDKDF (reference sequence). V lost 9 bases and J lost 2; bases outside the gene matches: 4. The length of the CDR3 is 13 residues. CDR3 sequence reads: CATSGANTDTQYF. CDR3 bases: TGTGCCACTAGCGGGGCGAACACAGATACGCAGTATTTT.

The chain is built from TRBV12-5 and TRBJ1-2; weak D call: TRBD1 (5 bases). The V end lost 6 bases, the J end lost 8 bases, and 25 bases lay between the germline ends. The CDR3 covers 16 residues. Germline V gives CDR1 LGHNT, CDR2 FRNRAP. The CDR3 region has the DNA TGTGCTAGTGGCAAAGGGACTGCGGGAACTATGGTCGGCTACACCTTC. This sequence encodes CASGKGTAGTMVGYTF.

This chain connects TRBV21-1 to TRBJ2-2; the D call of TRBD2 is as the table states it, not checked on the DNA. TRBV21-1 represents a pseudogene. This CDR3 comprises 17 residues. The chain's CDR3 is CATPAGTSEPHTGELFF. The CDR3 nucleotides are TGTGCCACCCCTGCCGGGACTAGTGAACCCCACACCGGGGAGCTGTTTTTT.

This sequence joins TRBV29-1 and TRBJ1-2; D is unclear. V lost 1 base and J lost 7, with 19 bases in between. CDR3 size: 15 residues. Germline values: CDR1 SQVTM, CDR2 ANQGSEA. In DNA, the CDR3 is TGCAGCGTTGAAGTATCGATTCGAGAGGGATTTGGCTACACCTTC. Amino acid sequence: CSVEVSIREGFGYTF.

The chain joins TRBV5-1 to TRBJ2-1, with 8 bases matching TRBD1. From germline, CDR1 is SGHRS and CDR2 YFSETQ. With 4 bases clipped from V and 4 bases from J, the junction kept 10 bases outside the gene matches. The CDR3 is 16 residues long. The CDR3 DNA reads TGCGCCAGCAGCCCAAGGCCAGGGGGCGCTTACAATGAGCAGTTCTTC. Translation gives CASSPRPGGAYNEQFF. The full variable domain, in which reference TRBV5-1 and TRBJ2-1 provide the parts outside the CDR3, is KAGVTQTPRYLIKTRGQQVTLSCSPISGHRSVSWYQQTPGQGLQFLFEYFSETQRNKGNFPGRFSGRQFSNSRSEMNVSTLELGDSALYLCASSPRPGGAYNEQFFGPGTRLTVL.

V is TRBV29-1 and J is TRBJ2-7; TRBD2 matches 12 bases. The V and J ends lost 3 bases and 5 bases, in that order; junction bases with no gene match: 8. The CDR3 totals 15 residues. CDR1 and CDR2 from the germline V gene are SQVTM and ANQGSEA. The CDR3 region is CSVDSASGRAHEQYF. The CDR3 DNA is TGCAGCGTTGATTCCGCTAGCGGGAGGGCCCACGAGCAGTACTTC.

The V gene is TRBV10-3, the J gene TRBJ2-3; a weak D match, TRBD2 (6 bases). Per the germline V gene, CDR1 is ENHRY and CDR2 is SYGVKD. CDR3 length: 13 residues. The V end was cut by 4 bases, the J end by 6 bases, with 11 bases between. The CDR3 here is CAISGEGRDTQYF. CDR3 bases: TGTGCCATCAGTGGGGAAGGGAGGGATACGCAGTATTTT.

CDR3 bases: TGTGCCAGCAGTCCACAAGGACAGGGTGAAGAAAAACTGTTTTTT. The encoded protein is CASSPQGQGEEKLFF. This rearrangement joins TRBV2 to TRBJ1-4; TRBD1 matches at 8 bases. Germline V gene lookup returns CDR1 SNHLY and CDR2 FYNNEI. CDR3 size: 15 residues. The junction had 10 bases not matched to a gene; V was cut back by 5 bases and J by 8 bases.

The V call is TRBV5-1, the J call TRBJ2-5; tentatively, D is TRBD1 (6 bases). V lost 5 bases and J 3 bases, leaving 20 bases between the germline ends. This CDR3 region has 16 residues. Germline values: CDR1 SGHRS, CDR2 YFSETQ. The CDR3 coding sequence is TGCGCCAGCAGTTCTAGACCGGGACAAGAGAAAGAGACCCAGTACTTC. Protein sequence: CASSSRPGQEKETQYF.

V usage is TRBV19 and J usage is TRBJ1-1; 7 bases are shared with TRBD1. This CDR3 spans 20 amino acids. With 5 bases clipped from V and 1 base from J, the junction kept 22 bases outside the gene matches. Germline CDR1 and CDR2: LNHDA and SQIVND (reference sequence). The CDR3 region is CASSDFIEGGFLGKNTEAFF. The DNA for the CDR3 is TGTGCCAGTAGTGACTTTATTGAAGGGGGCTTTTTAGGGAAGAACACTGAAGCTTTCTTT.

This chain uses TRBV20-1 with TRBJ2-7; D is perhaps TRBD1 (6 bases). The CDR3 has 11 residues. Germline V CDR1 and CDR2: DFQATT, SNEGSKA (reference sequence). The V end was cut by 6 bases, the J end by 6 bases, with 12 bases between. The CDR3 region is CSAQQGVEQYF. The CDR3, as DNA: TGCAGTGCCCAACAGGGCGTCGAGCAGTACTTC.

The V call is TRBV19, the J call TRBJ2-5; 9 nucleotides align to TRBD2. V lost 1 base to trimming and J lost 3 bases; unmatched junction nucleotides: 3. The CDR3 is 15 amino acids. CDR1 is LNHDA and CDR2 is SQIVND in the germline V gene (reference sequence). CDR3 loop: CASSIGLAGKETQYF. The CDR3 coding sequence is TGTGCCAGTAGTATAGGTCTAGCGGGAAAAGAGACCCAGTACTTC.

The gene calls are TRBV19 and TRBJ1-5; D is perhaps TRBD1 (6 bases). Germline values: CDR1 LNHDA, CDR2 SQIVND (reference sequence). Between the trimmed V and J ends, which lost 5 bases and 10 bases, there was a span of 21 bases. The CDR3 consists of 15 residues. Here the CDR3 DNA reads TGTGCCAGTAGTGTTGGTTTAGGGGATGGGGGCCCCCAGCATTTT. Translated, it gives CASSVGLGDGGPQHF.